The 21 T cell receptor beta chains below come from one sample, sequenced in a study of T cells in localized non-small cell lung cancer. Assay: immunoSEQ multiplex PCR; the TCRdb copy retains only in-frame clones and omits some. The sample records roughly 1,300 clones, 20% to 25% being singletons. Specimen: normal lung tissue next to the tumor, collected before any cancer treatment. The origin of the receptors is a male donor older than 55 with stage III squamous cell lung carcinoma.

V is TRBV1 and J is TRBJ1-5; the table's D call TRBD1 went unverified against the DNA. TRBV1 is flagged as a pseudogene. There are 14 residues in the CDR3. CDR3 protein: CASRHQGADQPQHF. CDR3 in DNA: TGCGCCAGCAGGCACCAGGGGGCCGATCAGCCCCAGCATTTT.

In its sample, this clone was seen once. The gene calls are TRBV5-1 and TRBJ2-3; D gene unclear. Trimming removed 2 bases from V and 2 bases from J, with 12 bases in between. This CDR3 comprises 15 residues. CDR1 is SGHRS and CDR2 is YFSETQ in the germline V gene. The CDR3 DNA reads as TGCGCCAGCAGCTTAGTGGGCTCCCTCACAGATACGCAGTATTTT. It is translated as CASSLVGSLTDTQYF.

The chain combines TRBV19 with TRBJ2-5; TRBD2 matches 8 bases. With 3 bases clipped from V and 1 base from J, the junction kept 7 bases outside the gene matches. The germline gives CDR1 LNHDA, CDR2 SQIVND (reference sequence). The length of the CDR3 is 16 residues. This chain's CDR3 is CASSIGSGSGQETQYF. The CDR3 nucleotides are TGTGCCAGTAGTATCGGAAGCGGGAGTGGCCAAGAGACCCAGTACTTC.

This clone was seen a few times. The gene calls are TRBV4-1 and TRBJ2-7; TRBD1 aligns across 8 bases. V was clipped by 0 bases and J by 6 bases; unmatched bases: 7. The CDR3 has 15 residues. Germline assignment: CDR1 MGHRA and CDR2 YSYEKL. The CDR3 reads CASSQDGQGRSEQYF. The CDR3, as DNA: TGCGCCAGCAGCCAAGACGGACAGGGTAGAAGCGAGCAGTACTTC.

The chain is built from TRBV29-1 and TRBJ1-1; 7 bases are a match to TRBD1. The CDR3 totals 13 residues. The germline CDR1 and CDR2 sequences are SQVTM and ANQGSEA. V was clipped by 4 bases and J by 5 bases; unmatched bases: 7. CDR3 residues: CSVVAQGGTEAFF. The DNA of the CDR3 is TGCAGCGTTGTGGCCCAGGGGGGGACTGAAGCTTTCTTT.

V usage is TRBV6-8 and J usage is TRBJ1-4; D call uncertain. This CDR3 has 15 residues. CDR1 and CDR2 (germline): MNHGY, SAAAGT. V lost 4 bases to trimming and J lost 3 bases, with 12 bases between them. The CDR3, as DNA: TGTGCCAGCAGTTGGATCGGAGACGCTAATGAAAAACTGTTTTTT. Protein: CASSWIGDANEKLFF.

In its sample, this clone was seen a few times. The chain carries TRBV6-8 and TRBJ1-5; D is perhaps TRBD1 (5 bases). V was cut by 7 bases and J by 3 bases, with 10 bases left in between. The germline V gene encodes CDR1 MNHGY and CDR2 SAAAGT. The CDR3 length is 13 residues. For the CDR3, the DNA is TGTGCCAGCACCCCAGGGCTCAATCAGCCCCAGCATTTT. Translated: CASTPGLNQPQHF.

The V and J genes are TRBV11-3 and TRBJ1-2; D perhaps matches TRBD1 (5 bases). The V and J ends lost 5 bases and 8 bases respectively, with 24 bases between them. This CDR3 is 16 amino acids long. Looked up from germline, CDR1 is SGHNT and CDR2 is YENEEA. The DNA of the CDR3 is TGTGCCAGCAGCCCTACTCTAACGACAGCATCAAACGGCTACACCTTC. It codes for CASSPTLTTASNGYTF.

The rearrangement links TRBV6-8 to TRBJ2-3, with TRBD2 matching over 8 bases. CDR1 is MNHGY and CDR2 is SAAAGT in the germline V gene. The CDR3 consists of 15 residues. With V trimmed by 7 bases and J by 6 bases, 12 bases remained unmatched. CDR3 sequence: CASKNRGGRRDTQYF. CDR3 sequence (DNA): TGTGCCAGCAAAAACCGGGGGGGGAGGAGGGATACGCAGTATTTT.

Only a few counts were recorded for this clone. Mismatch with germline at one junction end may stem from a read error. This chain joins TRBV23-1 and TRBJ1-1, with D tentatively TRBD1 (5 bases). TRBV23-1 is treated as an ORF (open reading frame) with a function not yet certain. The CDR3 runs 15 residues. The CDR3 is CASSQSYRLGTEAFF. In nucleotides, the CDR3 is TGCGCCAGCAGCCAATCGTACAGGTTAGGCACTGAAGCTTTCTTT.

Here the CDR3 reads CATSRRQGEISGANVLTF. CDR3 DNA: TGTGCCACCAGCCGACGACAGGGCGAGATATCTGGGGCCAACGTCCTGACTTTC. V is TRBV15 and J is TRBJ2-6, with 7 bases identical to TRBD1. Germline assignment: CDR1 LNHNV and CDR2 YYDKDF (reference sequence). The CDR3 is 18 amino acids. Losses at the gene ends were 5 bases for V and 1 base for J; bases not matched to a gene: 11.

This clone showed up just a few times. This chain uses TRBV11-3 with TRBJ1-5; 9 bases fit TRBD1. V lost 3 bases, J lost 2 bases, and 2 bases stayed unmatched. Germline V gene sequence: CDR1 SGHNT, CDR2 YENEEA. The CDR3 is made up of 15 amino acids. Here the CDR3 DNA reads TGTGCCAGCAGCTTGGGACAGGGCGGCAATCAGCCCCAGCATTTT. Residues: CASSLGQGGNQPQHF.

This clone was found a few times. CDR3 sequence (DNA): TGCGCCAGCAGCCAAGACGCGACCGGGGAGCTGTTTTTT. It is translated as CASSQDATGELFF. The chain is built from TRBV4-1 and TRBJ2-2; D gene uncertain. CDR1 is MGHRA, CDR2 YSYEKL, per germline. This CDR3 is 13 amino acids long. V gave up 0 bases and J gave up 5 bases, with 4 bases separating them.

The chain has TRBV7-2 and TRBJ1-1, with D possibly matching TRBD1 (5 bases). Deletions cut 7 bases from V and 3 bases from J, with 12 bases between. This CDR3 comprises 13 residues. Germline V CDR1 and CDR2: SGHTA, FQGNSA. The CDR3 DNA sequence: TGTGCCAGCATCGGGGGATCGGACACTGAAGCTTTCTTT. This codes for CASIGGSDTEAFF. Variable domain in full (rest from reference TRBV7-2 and TRBJ1-1): GAGVSQSPSNKVTEKGKDVELRCDPISGHTALYWYRQSLGQGLEFLIYFQGNSAPDKSGLPSDRFSAERTGGSVSTLTIQRTQQEDSAVYLCASIGGSDTEAFFGQGTRLTVV.

This clone is large in the sample. CDR3 amino acids: CASSLSGDSYNEQFF. DNA for the CDR3: TGTGCCAGCAGCTTAAGTGGTGATTCCTACAATGAGCAGTTCTTC. J is TRBJ2-1 and V is TRBV11-3; D remains unclear. Trimming removed 2 bases from V and 1 base from J, with 9 bases in between. This CDR3 comprises 15 residues. Germline values: CDR1 SGHNT, CDR2 YENEEA.

The chain employs TRBV18 and TRBJ2-2; maybe TRBD1 (6 bases). Looked up from germline, CDR1 is KGHSH and CDR2 is LQKENI. Deletions cut 1 base from V and 4 bases from J, with 10 bases between. The CDR3 spans 15 residues. The CDR3 DNA is TGTGCCAGCTCACCACGGGGGCTCGGCACCGGGGAGCTGTTTTTT. Amino acids: CASSPRGLGTGELFF.

By sample fraction, this clone is medium-sized. This CDR3 is CASSLVGTAYEQYF. CDR3 DNA: TGTGCCAGCAGCTTAGTGGGGACCGCCTACGAGCAGTACTTC. The rearrangement joins TRBV11-3 to TRBJ2-7, with D perhaps matching TRBD1 or TRBD2 (5 bases each). The CDR3 sequence is 14 residues long. Per germline, CDR1 SGHNT and CDR2 YENEEA. The V and J ends lost 1 base and 2 bases respectively, with 9 bases between them.

The CDR3 loop is CASSLGRGTYEQYF. In DNA form, the CDR3 reads TGTGCCAGCAGCTTAGGTCGGGGGACCTACGAGCAGTACTTC. The chain employs TRBV11-3 and TRBJ2-7, with D perhaps matching TRBD2 (6 bases). The germline V gene encodes CDR1 SGHNT and CDR2 YENEEA. Deletions cut 1 base from V and 2 bases from J, with 9 bases between. The length of the CDR3 is 14 residues. Looking up the rest from reference TRBV11-3 and TRBJ2-7 gives the full variable domain: EAGVVQSPRYKIIEKKQPVAFWCNPISGHNTLYWYLQNLGQGPELLIRYENEEAVDDSQLPKDRFSAERLKGVDSTLKIQPAELGDSAVYLCASSLGRGTYEQYFGPGTRLTVT.

This clone was observed a handful of times. CDR3 amino acids: CASSVEGIETQYF. The CDR3 nucleotides are TGTGCCAGCAGCGTAGAAGGGATAGAGACCCAGTACTTC. The chain carries TRBV9 and TRBJ2-5; the D is unclear. V shed 0 bases and J shed 4 bases, with 7 bases lying between them. Germline CDR1 SGDLS, CDR2 YYNGEE. The CDR3 sequence is 13 residues long. Combining the CDR3 with reference TRBV9 and TRBJ2-5 gives the whole variable domain DSGVTQTPKHLITATGQRVTLRCSPRSGDLSVYWYQQSLDQGLQFLIQYYNGEERAKGNILERFSAQQFPDLHSELNLSSLELGDSALYFCASSVEGIETQYFGPGTRLLVL.

By its share, this clone is large. This sequence joins TRBV28 and TRBJ1-1, with D uncertain. There are 12 residues in the CDR3. Germline lookup yields CDR1 MDHEN and CDR2 SYDVKM. V lost 9 bases to trimming and J lost 1 base, with 9 bases between them. CDR3 DNA sequence: TGTGCCAGTGGACGGAGGAACACTGAAGCTTTCTTT. Residues: CASGRRNTEAFF.

The rearrangement links TRBV6-8 to TRBJ1-2; TRBD1 might be the D (5 bases). The germline V gene has CDR1 MNHGY and CDR2 SAAAGT. The V gene lost 0 bases and the J gene lost 2 bases, with 13 bases spanning the gap. The CDR3 contains 16 residues. CDR3 DNA: TGTGCCAGCAGTTACTCGAGAGCCGGGGGGAACTATGGCTACACCTTC. It encodes CASSYSRAGGNYGYTF.